The 23 T cell receptor beta chains below come from one sample, sequenced in a study of control samples from healthy donors and cancer patients. The protocol was immunoSEQ multiplex PCR, while the TCRdb copy is restricted to in-frame clones and leaves out a portion. The table shows fewer than 200,000 clones, with 70% to 90% occurring only once. Sequencing used blood. These receptor sequences come from a man aged 30 to 39 in good health.

The chain couples TRBV9 to TRBJ1-5; 10 bases are a match to TRBD1. The CDR3 is 15 residues long. The junction had 4 bases not matched to a gene; V was cut back by 4 bases and J by 3 bases. Looked up from germline, CDR1 is SGDLS and CDR2 is YYNGEE. CDR3 sequence reads: CASSYGTGANQPQHF. The DNA for the CDR3 is TGTGCCAGCAGCTACGGGACAGGGGCCAATCAGCCCCAGCATTTT.

The rearrangement joins TRBV7-3 to TRBJ2-2; no reliable D call. This CDR3 spans 15 amino acids. V was cut by 0 bases and J by 2 bases, with 7 bases left in between. Germline V gives CDR1 SGHTA, CDR2 FQGTGA. This CDR3 is CASSLTGSNTGELFF. In DNA, the CDR3 is TGTGCCAGCAGCTTAACAGGCAGCAACACCGGGGAGCTGTTTTTT.

V is TRBV2 and J is TRBJ1-1; weak D call: TRBD1 (5 bases). The CDR3 is 14 residues long. The V gene's germline CDR1 is SNHLY and CDR2 FYNNEI. V was shortened by 2 bases and J by 3 bases, with 10 bases between the two germline ends. CDR3 residues: CASSETTRDTEAFF. The CDR3 coding sequence is TGTGCCAGCAGTGAAACCACCAGGGACACTGAAGCTTTCTTT.

The V call is TRBV5-8, the J call TRBJ1-1; the D gene is possibly TRBD1 (5 bases). This CDR3 region has 14 residues. Germline V gives CDR1 SGHTS, CDR2 YDEGEE. Trimming shortened V by 3 bases and J by 8 bases, and 17 bases separated the two germline ends. DNA for the CDR3: TGTGCCAGCAGCTGGAGGTGGGCGGGGACCGAAGCTTTCTTT. This sequence encodes CASSWRWAGTEAFF.

The chain links TRBV5-6 to TRBJ2-5; 11 nucleotides line up with TRBD2. V dropped 3 bases and J dropped 5; count of bases not matched to a gene: 9. The CDR3 is 16 amino acids. CDR1 and CDR2 (germline): SGHDT, YYEEEE. CDR3 sequence: CASSSYSGRVGETQYF. DNA for the CDR3: TGTGCCAGCAGCTCCTATAGCGGGAGGGTAGGGGAGACCCAGTACTTC.

V is TRBV27 and J is TRBJ1-5, with a tentative D call TRBD1 (6 bases). CDR1 and CDR2 from the germline V gene are MNHEY and SMNVEV (reference sequence). Trimming left V 6 bases short and J 0 bases short, with 12 bases between. This CDR3 region has 15 residues. CDR3 DNA: TGTGCCAGCAGGCTAACAGGGATTAGCAATCAGCCCCAGCATTTT. Protein product: CASRLTGISNQPQHF.

V is TRBV7-9 and J is TRBJ1-3; weak D call: TRBD1 (5 bases). From germline, CDR1 is SEHNR and CDR2 FQNEAQ (reference sequence). V lost 3 bases and J lost 8, with 11 bases in between. This CDR3 has 13 amino acids. The CDR3 DNA sequence: TGTGCCAGCAGCTTTGCGGGGGGAGACACCATATATTTT. Translated: CASSFAGGDTIYF. The variable domain in full, with the rest retrieved from reference TRBV7-9 and TRBJ1-3, is DTGVSQNPRHKITKRGQNVTFRCDPISEHNRLYWYRQTLGQGPEFLTYFQNEAQLEKSRLLSDRFSAERPKGSFSTLEIQRTEQGDSAMYLCASSFAGGDTIYFGEGSWLTVV.

This chain uses TRBV28 with TRBJ2-5, with D unclear. The CDR3 contains 14 residues. V was clipped by 3 bases and J by 2 bases, with 10 bases between them. The germline V gene encodes CDR1 MDHEN and CDR2 SYDVKM. CDR3 bases: TGTGCCAGCAGTTTTCCCGAGAGACAAGAGACCCAGTACTTC. Its translation is CASSFPERQETQYF.

The chain is built from TRBV29-1 and TRBJ1-1; D ambiguous. The CDR3 sequence is 13 residues long. V lost 0 bases, J lost 11 bases, and 16 bases lay in between. CDR1 is SQVTM and CDR2 is ANQGSEA in the germline V gene. The CDR3 DNA sequence: TGCAGCGTTGAAGATCGTATAGGGCGAACGGCTTTCTTT. Residues: CSVEDRIGRTAFF.

The V call is TRBV27, the J call TRBJ2-2; D remains unclear. Trimming shortened V by 4 bases and J by 1 base, and 10 bases separated the two germline ends. Germline CDR1 and CDR2: MNHEY and SMNVEV (reference sequence). The CDR3 length is 15 residues. Here the CDR3 DNA reads TGTGCCAGCAGTTCAACAGCCAGGAACACCGGGGAGCTGTTTTTT. It codes for CASSSTARNTGELFF.

The chain is built from TRBV3-1 (or the pseudogene TRBV3-2) and TRBJ1-4, with 11 bases matching TRBD1. CDR1 and CDR2 from the germline V gene are LGHDT and YNNKEL (reference sequence). The CDR3 length is 16 residues. Germline trimming cut 5 bases from V and 2 bases from J; bases unmatched to any gene: 4. The CDR3 DNA reads as TGTGCCAGCAGCGGACAGGGGGCGCGGACTAATGAAAAACTGTTTTTT. Its translation: CASSGQGARTNEKLFF.

V usage is TRBV29-1 and J usage is TRBJ2-3; D is unresolved. Germline CDR1 and CDR2: SQVTM and ANQGSEA. The CDR3 contains 10 residues. Trimming removed 8 bases from V and 5 bases from J, with 8 bases in between. This chain's CDR3 is CSSGVDTQYF. The CDR3 nucleotides are TGCAGCTCTGGAGTAGATACGCAGTATTTT.

The chain couples TRBV25-1 to TRBJ2-3; no firm D call. This CDR3 is built from 13 residues. Germline values: CDR1 MGHDK, CDR2 SYGVNS. Trimming pared 1 base from V and 1 base from J, leaving 3 bases between. The DNA for the CDR3 is TGTGCCAGCAGTGAATCGGGCACAGATACGCAGTATTTT. It encodes CASSESGTDTQYF.

This clone was seen a handful of times. DNA of the CDR3: TGTGCCAGCAGCCAAGGATACCAGGCAGATTACGAGCAGTACTTC. Translation: CASSQGYQADYEQYF. J is TRBJ2-7 and V is TRBV4-2, with D uncertain. This CDR3 is built from 15 residues. The V gene lost 1 base and the J gene lost 4 bases, with 14 bases spanning the gap. CDR1 is LGHNA, CDR2 YNFKEQ, per germline.

The V gene is TRBV19, the J gene TRBJ1-2, with TRBD1 as a possible D gene (6 bases). Germline loops: CDR1 LNHDA, CDR2 SQIVND (reference sequence). Trimming removed 2 bases at V and 5 bases at J, with 12 bases between. CDR3 size: 14 residues. DNA for the CDR3: TGTGCCAGTAGTATAACAGGGAAAGGGTATGGCTACACCTTC. Translating it yields CASSITGKGYGYTF.

V is TRBV24-1 and J is TRBJ1-5, with unresolved D. Germline V CDR1 and CDR2: KGHDR, SFDVKD. The CDR3 length is 13 residues. V was cut by 5 bases and J by 8 bases, with 12 bases left in between. CDR3 coding DNA: TGTGCCACCAGTGGCCGCACAAGAGAGCCCCAGCATTTT. Protein product: CATSGRTREPQHF.

The genes are TRBV2 and TRBJ1-4; D unclear. Germline V gene data show CDR1 as SNHLY and CDR2 as FYNNEI. V was cut by 7 bases and J by 5 bases, with 14 bases left in between. The CDR3 covers 14 residues. The CDR3 is CASKSADWNEKLFF. CDR3 bases: TGTGCCAGCAAATCGGCAGACTGGAATGAAAAACTGTTTTTT.

V usage is TRBV21-1 and J usage is TRBJ2-5; TRBD2, as called in the table, went unchecked against the DNA. TRBV21-1 is labeled a pseudogene. CDR3 length: 18 amino acids. The CDR3 DNA sequence: TGTGCCAGCAGCAACTCGGGACTAGCGGGAGGGCCCCAAGAGACCCAGTACTTC. Encoded protein: CASSNSGLAGGPQETQYF.

The V gene is TRBV19, the J gene TRBJ2-3; 12 positions agree with TRBD2. Trimming took 3 bases from V and 4 from J; bases not matched to a gene: 8. CDR3 length: 17 residues. Per germline, CDR1 LNHDA and CDR2 SQIVND (reference sequence). In DNA form, the CDR3 reads TGTGCCAGTAGTATCAGGACTAGCGGGACTACGGCAGATACGCAGTATTTT. As protein: CASSIRTSGTTADTQYF. The full variable domain, with the rest looked up from reference TRBV19 and TRBJ2-3, is DGGITQSPKYLFRKEGQNVTLSCEQNLNHDAMYWYRQDPGQGLRLIYYSQIVNDFQKGDIAEGYSVSREKKESFPLTVTSAQKNPTAFYLCASSIRTSGTTADTQYFGPGTRLTVL.

J is TRBJ2-1 and V is TRBV24-1; TRBD2 matches at 7 bases. J lost 2 bases, V lost 5 bases, and 5 bases had no gene match. This CDR3 region has 15 residues. Germline V gene sequence: CDR1 KGHDR, CDR2 SFDVKD. The CDR3, as DNA: TGTGCCACCAGTGGGGGAGGGGAACCCTACAATGAGCAGTTCTTC. This translates into CATSGGGEPYNEQFF.

This clone has a handful of counts. This chain joins TRBV11-2 and TRBJ1-2; the D is unclear. In germline, CDR1 is SGHAT, CDR2 FQNNGV. The CDR3 runs to 14 residues. The V end was cut by 1 base, the J end by 7 bases, with 13 bases between. The DNA of the CDR3 is TGTGCCAGCAGCTTAGGTCCCGACTACGGTGGCTACACCTTC. Its protein product is CASSLGPDYGGYTF.

The chain has TRBV15 and TRBJ2-1; 7 nucleotides match TRBD1. Trimming took 5 bases from V and 2 from J; bases not matched to a gene: 6. The CDR3 spans 15 residues. Germline values: CDR1 LNHNV, CDR2 YYDKDF (reference sequence). CDR3 residues: CATSGKGGPYNEQFF. CDR3 sequence (DNA): TGTGCCACCAGCGGCAAAGGGGGCCCCTACAATGAGCAGTTCTTC.

The rearrangement joins TRBV24-1 to TRBJ2-3; D gene unclear. V gave up 6 bases and J gave up 1 base, with 10 bases separating them. Germline loops: CDR1 KGHDR, CDR2 SFDVKD. CDR3 length: 14 residues. The CDR3 sequence is CATSRVDRTDTQYF. The CDR3 bases are TGTGCCACCAGTAGGGTCGACCGCACAGATACGCAGTATTTT.